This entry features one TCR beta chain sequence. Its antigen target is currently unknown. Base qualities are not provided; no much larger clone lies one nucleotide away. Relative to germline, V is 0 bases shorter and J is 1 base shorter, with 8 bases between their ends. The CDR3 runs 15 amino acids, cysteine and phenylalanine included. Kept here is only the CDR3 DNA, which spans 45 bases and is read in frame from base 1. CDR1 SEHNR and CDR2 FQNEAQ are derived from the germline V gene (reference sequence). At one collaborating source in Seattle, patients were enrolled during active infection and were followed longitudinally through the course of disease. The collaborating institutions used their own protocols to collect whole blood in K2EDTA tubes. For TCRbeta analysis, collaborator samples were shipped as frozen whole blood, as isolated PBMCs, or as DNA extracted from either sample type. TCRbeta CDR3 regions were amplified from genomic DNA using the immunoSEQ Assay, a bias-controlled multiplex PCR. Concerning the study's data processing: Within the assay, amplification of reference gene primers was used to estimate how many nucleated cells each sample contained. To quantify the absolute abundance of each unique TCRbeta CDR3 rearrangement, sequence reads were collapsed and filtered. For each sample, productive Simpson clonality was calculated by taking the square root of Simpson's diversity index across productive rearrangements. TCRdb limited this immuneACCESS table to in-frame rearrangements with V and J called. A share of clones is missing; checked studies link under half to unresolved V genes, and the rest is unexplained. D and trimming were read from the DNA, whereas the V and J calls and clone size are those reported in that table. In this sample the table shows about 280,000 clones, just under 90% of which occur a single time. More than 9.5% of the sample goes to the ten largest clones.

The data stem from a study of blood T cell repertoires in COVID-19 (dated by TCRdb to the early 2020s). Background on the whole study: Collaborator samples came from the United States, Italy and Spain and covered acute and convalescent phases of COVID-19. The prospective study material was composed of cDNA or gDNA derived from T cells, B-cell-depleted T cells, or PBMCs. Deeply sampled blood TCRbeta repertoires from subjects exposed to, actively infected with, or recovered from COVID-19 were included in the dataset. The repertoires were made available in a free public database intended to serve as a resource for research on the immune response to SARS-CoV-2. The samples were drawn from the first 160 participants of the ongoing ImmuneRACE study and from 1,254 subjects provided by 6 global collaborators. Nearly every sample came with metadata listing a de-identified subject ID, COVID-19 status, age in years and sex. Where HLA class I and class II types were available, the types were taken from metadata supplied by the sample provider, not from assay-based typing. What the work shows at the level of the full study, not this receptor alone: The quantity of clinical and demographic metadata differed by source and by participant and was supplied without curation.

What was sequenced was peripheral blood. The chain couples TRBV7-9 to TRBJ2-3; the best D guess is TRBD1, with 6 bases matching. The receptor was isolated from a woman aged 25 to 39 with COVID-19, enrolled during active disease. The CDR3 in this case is CASSLAGAGTDTQYF. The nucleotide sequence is TGTGCCAGCAGCTTAGCGGGGGCCGGCACAGATACGCAGTATTTT.